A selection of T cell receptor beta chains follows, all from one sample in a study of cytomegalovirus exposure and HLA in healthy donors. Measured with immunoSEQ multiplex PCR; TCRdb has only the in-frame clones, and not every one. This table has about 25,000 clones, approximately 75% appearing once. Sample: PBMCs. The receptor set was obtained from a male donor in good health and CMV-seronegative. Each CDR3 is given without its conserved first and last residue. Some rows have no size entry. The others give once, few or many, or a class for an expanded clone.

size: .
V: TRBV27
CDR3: ASKISAGGNEQF

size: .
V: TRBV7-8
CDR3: ASSFGRDRSNQPQH

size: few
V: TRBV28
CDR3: ASSPTPSDSGNQPQH

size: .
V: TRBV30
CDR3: AWSISGGAGTQY

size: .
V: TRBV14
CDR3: ASSQAQLGRAYT

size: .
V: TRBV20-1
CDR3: SATGEGEAF

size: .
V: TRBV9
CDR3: ASSSPERPPDTQY

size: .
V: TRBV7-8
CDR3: ASSRWTSGIPDTQY

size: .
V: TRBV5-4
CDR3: ATGQGAYEQY

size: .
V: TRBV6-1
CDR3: ASSEQGDTGELF

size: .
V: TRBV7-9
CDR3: ASSTRENADTQY

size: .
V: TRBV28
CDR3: ASSFRTSPGNIQY

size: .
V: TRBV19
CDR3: ASSHIPDRDGAQY

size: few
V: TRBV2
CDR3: ARGQGLGEQY

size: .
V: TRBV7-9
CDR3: SSSSTRRGSVDNEQF

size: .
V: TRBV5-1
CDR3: ASSRQGSGYSYEQY

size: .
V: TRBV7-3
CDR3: ASSFTGQGTDTQY

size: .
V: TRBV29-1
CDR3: SVDQQGRKDTQY

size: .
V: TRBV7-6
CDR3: ASSPGTSGYEQY

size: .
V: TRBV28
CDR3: ASSRDWIYEQY

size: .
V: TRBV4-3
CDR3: ASSQEVSYEQY

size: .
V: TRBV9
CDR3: ASSFRLAVGTDTQY

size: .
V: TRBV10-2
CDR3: ASTFLGTPSTDTQY

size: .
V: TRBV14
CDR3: ASSPLGRATSETQY

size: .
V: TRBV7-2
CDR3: ASSVGPGLWDPDTQY

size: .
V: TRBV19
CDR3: ASRLDRETNTGELF

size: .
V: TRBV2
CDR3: ASSWSLAGDQETQY

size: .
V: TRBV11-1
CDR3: ASSLDLWQEDPGELF

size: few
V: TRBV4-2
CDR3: ASSQDRSGTSTDTQY

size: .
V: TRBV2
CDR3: ASSEPTEGGYT

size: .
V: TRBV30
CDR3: AWSGAGGDSPLH

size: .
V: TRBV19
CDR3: ASSPGIHSYEQY

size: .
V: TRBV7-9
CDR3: ASSLVGADQPQH

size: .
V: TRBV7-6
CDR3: ASSPGTGEGYTIY

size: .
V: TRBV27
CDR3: ANPTGGVSKAKNIQY

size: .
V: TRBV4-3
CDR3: ASSPRAEYNEQF

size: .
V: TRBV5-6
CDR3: AAGRRGVTDTQY

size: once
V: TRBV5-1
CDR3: ASSPPGLAGGSGELF

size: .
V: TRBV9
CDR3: ASSVDLRTSGLTNTGELF

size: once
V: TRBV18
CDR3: ASSPGGNTNSPLH

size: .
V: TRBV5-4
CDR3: ASSLGDRPGVYYQQY

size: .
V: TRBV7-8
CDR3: ASSLFGGTQETQY